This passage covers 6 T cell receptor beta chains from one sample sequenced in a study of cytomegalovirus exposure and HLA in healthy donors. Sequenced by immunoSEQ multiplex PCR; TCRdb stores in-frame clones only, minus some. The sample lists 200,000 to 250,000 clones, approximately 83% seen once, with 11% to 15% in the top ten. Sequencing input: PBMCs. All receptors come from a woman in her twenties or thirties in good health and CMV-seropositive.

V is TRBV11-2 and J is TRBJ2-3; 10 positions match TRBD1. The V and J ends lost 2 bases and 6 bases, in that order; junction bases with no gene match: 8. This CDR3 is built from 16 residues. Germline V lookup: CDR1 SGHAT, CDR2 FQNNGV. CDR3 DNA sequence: TGTGCCAGCAGCTTACATAAGACAGGGGGCATGGATACGCAGTATTTT. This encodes CASSLHKTGGMDTQYF.

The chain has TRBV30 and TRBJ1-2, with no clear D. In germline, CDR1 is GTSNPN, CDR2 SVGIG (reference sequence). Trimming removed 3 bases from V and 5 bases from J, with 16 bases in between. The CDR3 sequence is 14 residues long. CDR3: CAWRFTTQRYGYTF. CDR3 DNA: TGTGCCTGGAGATTTACTACCCAGAGGTATGGCTACACCTTC.

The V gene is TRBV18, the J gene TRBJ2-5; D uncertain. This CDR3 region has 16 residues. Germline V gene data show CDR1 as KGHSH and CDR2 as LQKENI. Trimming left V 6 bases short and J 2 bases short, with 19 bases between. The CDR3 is CASSPDPLQSQETQYF. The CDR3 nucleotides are TGTGCCAGCTCCCCCGACCCGCTACAGTCACAAGAGACCCAGTACTTC. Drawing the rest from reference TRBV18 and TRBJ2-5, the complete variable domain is NAGVMQNPRHLVRRRGQEARLRCSPMKGHSHVYWYRQLPEEGLKFMVYLQKENIIDESGMPKERFSAEFPKEGPSILRIQQVVRGDSAAYFCASSPDPLQSQETQYFGPGTRLLVL.

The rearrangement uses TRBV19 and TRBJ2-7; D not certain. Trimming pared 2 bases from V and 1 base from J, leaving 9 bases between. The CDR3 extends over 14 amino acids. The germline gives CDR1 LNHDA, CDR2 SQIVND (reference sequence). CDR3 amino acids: CASSIIGDSYEQYF. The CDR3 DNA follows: TGTGCCAGTAGTATAATTGGGGATTCCTACGAGCAGTACTTC.

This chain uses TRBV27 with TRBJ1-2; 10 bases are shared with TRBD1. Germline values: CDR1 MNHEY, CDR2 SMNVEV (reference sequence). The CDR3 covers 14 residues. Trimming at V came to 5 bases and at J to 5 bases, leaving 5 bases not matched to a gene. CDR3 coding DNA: TGTGCCAGCAGTAGAGGACAGGGGGATTATGGCTACACCTTC. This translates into CASSRGQGDYGYTF.

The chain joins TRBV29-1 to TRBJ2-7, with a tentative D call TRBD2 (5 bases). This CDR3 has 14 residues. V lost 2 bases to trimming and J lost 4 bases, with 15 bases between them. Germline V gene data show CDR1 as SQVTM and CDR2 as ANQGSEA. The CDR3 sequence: CSVEIGSDYYEQYF. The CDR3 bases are TGCAGCGTTGAAATCGGCAGCGACTATTACGAGCAGTACTTC.